Listed below are T cell receptor beta chains from one sample, sequenced in a study of T-cell memory formation after mild COVID-19. TCRdb redid the calling of the 5' RACE reads with MiXCR, one entry per CDR3 protein. The sample has 350,000 to 450,000 distinct CDR3 sequences; roughly an eighth are singletons. Material: PBMCs or a T cell subset sorted from them (not recorded which). The receptors derive from a man between 18 and 35 years old who had mild COVID-19 (a few samples of this study predate the infection). Cell type and time point are not known. CDR3s include the opening cysteine and the closing phenylalanine or tryptophan. D genes are given only for firm matches. Where a row states a size, it is once, few, many or the class of an expanded clone; other rows omit it.

j_call v_call clone_size cdr3_length d_call cdr3_nt cdr3_aa
TRBJ2-1 TRBV15 few 16 TRBD1 TGTGCCACCAGCAGAGGACAGGGGGCCTCCTACAATGAGCAGTTCTTC CATSRGQGASYNEQFF
TRBJ1-1 TRBV3-1 many 15 NA TGTGCCAGCAGCCAGGCGGGGGGGCCGAACACTGAAGCTTTCTTT CASSQAGGPNTEAFF
TRBJ2-2 TRBV4-1 NA 17 TRBD1 TGCGCCAGCAGCCAAGAAAAACAGGGGGCGAACACCGGGGAGCTGTTTTTT CASSQEKQGANTGELFF
TRBJ1-3 TRBV15 NA 15 TRBD1 TGTGCCACCAGCAGAGACCCAGGGGGCCAGAACACCATATATTTT CATSRDPGGQNTIYF
TRBJ1-1 TRBV4-2 NA 14 NA TGTGCCAGCAGCCAGGGACCGCAGAACACTGAAGCTTTCTTT CASSQGPQNTEAFF
TRBJ1-6 TRBV27 NA 15 TRBD1 TGTGCCAGCCGACAGGGGGCCACCTATAATTCACCCCTCCACTTT CASRQGATYNSPLHF
TRBJ2-7 TRBV6-1 NA 14 TRBD2 TGTGCCAGCGGGGTCTTGGGGGGGTCCTACGAGCAGTACTTC CASGVLGGSYEQYF
TRBJ1-2 TRBV6-5 few 12 NA TGTGCCAGCAGTTACGGGGGGCTTGGCTACACCTTC CASSYGGLGYTF
TRBJ1-1 TRBV6-2/TRBV6-3 many 11 NA TGTGCCAGCAGTTACTCGAGAGCCGCTTTCTTT CASSYSRAAFF
TRBJ2-7 TRBV4-3 few 12 NA TGCGCCAGCAGCCAAGATGCTGGCGAGCAGTACTTC CASSQDAGEQYF
TRBJ2-3 TRBV20-1 few 16 TRBD1 TGCAGTGCTGTAGCTCCCGGGACAGGGGGCACAGATACGCAGTATTTT CSAVAPGTGGTDTQYF
TRBJ2-1 TRBV15 few 13 NA TGTGCCACCAGCAGAGCCACAGACCGGGAGCAGTTCTTC CATSRATDREQFF
TRBJ1-2 TRBV29-1 NA 11 TRBD1 TGCAGCGTTGATAGGGGGCGCGTGTCCACCTTC CSVDRGRVSTF
TRBJ1-3 TRBV7-2 NA 13 NA TGTGCCTCAGAGGGAGGGTCTGGAAACACCATATATTTT CASEGGSGNTIYF
TRBJ2-2 TRBV24-1 NA 17 TRBD1 TGTGCCACCAGTGATTCGGACAGGGGACCGGACACCGGGGAGCTGTTTTTT CATSDSDRGPDTGELFF
TRBJ2-1 TRBV11-3 NA 15 NA TGTGCCAGCAGCTTAGGGGGCCTTAGTACCAATGAGCAGTTCTTC CASSLGGLSTNEQFF
TRBJ2-1 TRBV7-9 many 16 TRBD1 TGTGCCAGCAGCACGCCCCCGGGACAGGGGCTCAATGAGCAGTTCTTC CASSTPPGQGLNEQFF
TRBJ2-1 TRBV7-3 few 16 NA TGTGCCAGCAGCTTAACCGGGCAGGGGATACACAATGAGCAGTTCTTC CASSLTGQGIHNEQFF
TRBJ2-2 TRBV4-3 few 17 TRBD2 TGCGCCAGCAGCCAAGATAACGGGGGGAAATTTTTCGGGGAGCTGTTTTTT CASSQDNGGKFFGELFF
TRBJ2-3 TRBV4-3 many 14 NA TGCGCCAGCAGCCACCCGGGTCACACAGATACGCAGTATTTT CASSHPGHTDTQYF
TRBJ1-6 TRBV6-6 NA 16 NA TGTGCCAGCAGCCCCCAAAGGGCCGCCTATAATTCACCCCTCCACTTT CASSPQRAAYNSPLHF
TRBJ2-3 TRBV6-2/TRBV6-3 few 11 NA TGTGCCAGCAGTCACCTCGATACGCAGTATTTT CASSHLDTQYF
TRBJ2-3 TRBV20-1 few 16 NA TGCAGTGCTGATGGAAGCCCTAGCAAGGCCCCAGATACGCAGTATTTT CSADGSPSKAPDTQYF
TRBJ2-3 TRBV10-3 NA 14 NA TGTGCCATCACCTCAGGGTCAGGGACAGATACGCAGTATTTT CAITSGSGTDTQYF
TRBJ2-1 TRBV9 NA 15 TRBD2 TGTGCCAGCAGTAGAGTTAGCGGGGGGTACAATGAGCAGTTCTTC CASSRVSGGYNEQFF
TRBJ2-1 TRBV29-1 few 10 NA TGCAGCGGAACCTCGGATGAGCAGTTCTTC CSGTSDEQFF
TRBJ1-1 TRBV7-2 few 14 NA TGTGCCAGCAGCTTGGTGGGCTGGGGCACTGAAGCTTTCTTT CASSLVGWGTEAFF
TRBJ2-1 TRBV4-2 few 15 NA TGTGCCAGCAGCCAGCCGGCCCCCAGCCCGGGAGAGCAGTTCTTC CASSQPAPSPGEQFF
TRBJ1-2 TRBV6-2/TRBV6-3 NA 14 NA TGTGCCAGCAGTTACAGCGGGATCGGGCGTGGCTACACCTTC CASSYSGIGRGYTF
TRBJ2-1 TRBV5-1 NA 16 NA TGCGCCAGCAGCTTGAATTCTCTCGGGGATTACAATGAGCAGTTCTTC CASSLNSLGDYNEQFF
TRBJ2-4 TRBV6-2/TRBV6-3 many 17 TRBD2 TGTGCCAGCAGTGATCCCCTACTAGCGGGGAAAGAAAACATTCAGTACTTC CASSDPLLAGKENIQYF
TRBJ1-2 TRBV19 NA 15 NA TGTGCCAGTAGTATAGCCTCACAGGACATCTATGGCTACACCTTC CASSIASQDIYGYTF
TRBJ1-1 TRBV5-1 NA 13 NA TGCGCCAGCAGCGCCTCAGTGAACACTGAAGCTTTCTTT CASSASVNTEAFF
TRBJ1-2 TRBV7-9 few 17 TRBD1 TGTGCCAGCAGCTTAGCCAGGGGGTTTCGACCTAACTATGGCTACACCTTC CASSLARGFRPNYGYTF
TRBJ1-1 TRBV9 few 13 NA TGTGCCAGCAGCGTAGTTTCAGGGGCTCGTGCTTTCTTT CASSVVSGARAFF
TRBJ2-5 TRBV7-2 NA 13 NA TGTGCCAGCAGCCTAGGGGGGTTGGCCGACCAGTACTTC CASSLGGLADQYF
TRBJ2-1 TRBV6-6 NA 18 NA TGTGCCAGCAGTTACCATCCACTGGGGCAAGGGAATAACAATGAGCAGTTCTTC CASSYHPLGQGNNNEQFF
TRBJ1-1 TRBV4-1 NA 14 NA TGCGCCAGCAGCCACCCGGGGGGGCCTACTGAAGCTTTCTTT CASSHPGGPTEAFF
TRBJ2-1 TRBV14 once 15 NA TGTGCCAGCAGCCAAGTCGGGGCCAGACTCAATGAGCAGTTCTTC CASSQVGARLNEQFF
TRBJ2-3 TRBV18 NA 14 NA TGTGCCAGCTCACCGGACGCTACCACAGATACGCAGTATTTT CASSPDATTDTQYF
TRBJ2-2 TRBV5-1 few 15 NA TGCGCCAGCAGCGGTACGGCCCCGAACACCGGGGAGCTGTTTTTT CASSGTAPNTGELFF
TRBJ2-7 TRBV12-3/TRBV12-4 few 13 NA TGTGCCAGCAGTTTATATGCTGGCTACGAGCAGTACTTC CASSLYAGYEQYF
TRBJ2-7 TRBV24-1 NA 14 NA TGTGCCACCAGTGCGGCAATTCCCCCCTACGAGCAGTACTTC CATSAAIPPYEQYF
TRBJ2-1 TRBV2 few 15 NA TGTGCCAGCAGTCGGCGAGGGGCTTCCGGACATGAGCAGTTCTTC CASSRRGASGHEQFF
TRBJ2-1 TRBV18 few 15 NA TGTGCCAGCTCACCCAACGGGGGAGTCTACAATGAGCAGTTCTTC CASSPNGGVYNEQFF
TRBJ2-6 TRBV28 NA 14 NA TGTGCCAGCCATACTTCCTCGGGGGCCAACGTCCTGACTTTC CASHTSSGANVLTF
TRBJ1-2 TRBV7-9 few 14 NA TGTGCCAGCAGCCTGACAGCTTCCGGCTATGGCTACACCTTC CASSLTASGYGYTF
TRBJ2-2 TRBV20-1 NA 15 NA TGCAGTGCTAGAGACGCGGGGCAGGGCACCGGGGAGCTGTTTTTT CSARDAGQGTGELFF
TRBJ1-1 TRBV7-9 NA 15 NA TGTGCCAGCAGCTCGAGGACGGATCAGAACACTGAAGCTTTCTTT CASSSRTDQNTEAFF
TRBJ2-3 TRBV28 NA 15 TRBD2 TGTGCCAGCAGTTCTAGCGGGGAGGGCACAGATACGCAGTATTTT CASSSSGEGTDTQYF
TRBJ1-1 TRBV5-6 NA 14 NA TGTGCCAGCAGCTTGGGGCCTCGTGGAGGGACCCCTTTCTTT CASSLGPRGGTPFF
TRBJ2-5 TRBV20-1 NA 14 TRBD2 TGCAGTGCTAGGGGACTAGCGGGGTTAGAGACCCAGTACTTC CSARGLAGLETQYF
TRBJ1-1 TRBV30 NA 18 TRBD1 TGTGCCTGGATTAGGCGGTTGTCAGGGGGCGGATTGAACACTGAAGCTTTCTTT CAWIRRLSGGGLNTEAFF
TRBJ1-2 TRBV19 NA 12 NA TGTGCCAGTAGTAAGGGGCCCTATGGCTACACCTTC CASSKGPYGYTF
TRBJ1-4 TRBV12-3/TRBV12-4 few 15 TRBD1 TGTGCCAGCACTCTAGGAGGGGGCCTGAATGAAAAACTGTTTTTT CASTLGGGLNEKLFF